The 22 T cell receptor beta chains reported below all come from one sample, sequenced in a study of cytomegalovirus exposure and HLA in healthy donors. With 60 Vbeta and 13 Jbeta primers, the PCR was carried out. Here immunoSEQ multiplex PCR was the method, and the copy in TCRdb shows in-frame clones only, minus some. The data hold tens of thousands of clones, with roughly 84% observed a single time. Sequenced sample: PBMCs. These receptors were obtained from a woman aged 25-40 years in good health and CMV-seronegative.

The rearrangement joins TRBV11-2 to TRBJ2-5; 13 nucleotides agree with TRBD2. This CDR3 has 18 residues. CDR1 is SGHAT and CDR2 is FQNNGV in the germline V gene. Losses at the gene ends were 5 bases for V and 0 bases for J; bases not matched to a gene: 9. This chain's CDR3 is CASSARLAGGPYQETQYF. Here the CDR3 DNA reads TGTGCCAGCAGCGCCCGACTAGCGGGGGGTCCGTACCAAGAGACCCAGTACTTC.

This rearrangement joins TRBV13 to TRBJ2-3; TRBD2 agrees at 16 bases. V shed 3 bases, J shed 9 bases, and the junction held 6 bases outside the gene matches. The CDR3 contains 16 residues. Looked up from germline, CDR1 is PRHDT and CDR2 is FYEKMQ (reference sequence). The CDR3 spells CASSLGLAGGPVTQYF. The CDR3 DNA reads as TGTGCCAGCAGCTTGGGACTAGCGGGAGGGCCGGTCACGCAGTATTTT.

The chain uses TRBV5-5 and TRBJ2-7, with a tentative D call TRBD2 (6 bases). Germline V gene data show CDR1 as SGHKS and CDR2 as YYEKEE (reference sequence). V lost 6 bases and J lost 6, with 25 bases in between. The CDR3 has 16 residues. The CDR3 reads CASIPGRTRDFPEQYF. The CDR3 nucleotides read TGTGCCAGCATCCCTGGAAGAACCCGGGACTTCCCCGAGCAGTACTTC.

The rearrangement uses TRBV19 and TRBJ2-2; the D gene is possibly TRBD1 (6 bases). The CDR3 loop spans 18 amino acids. Germline loops: CDR1 LNHDA, CDR2 SQIVND (reference sequence). Between the trimmed V and J ends, which lost 7 bases and 3 bases, there was a span of 24 bases. CDR3 protein: CASIPDSGLAIDTGELFF. The DNA for the CDR3 is TGTGCCAGTATCCCGGACAGCGGCTTGGCCATCGACACCGGGGAGCTGTTTTTT.

This sequence joins TRBV7-9 and TRBJ1-1; 8 bases map to TRBD1. The CDR3 spans 15 residues. Germline V CDR1 and CDR2: SEHNR, FQNEAQ (reference sequence). With V trimmed by 6 bases and J by 2 bases, 8 bases remained unmatched. CDR3 in DNA: TGTGCCAGCAGAGATATCGGGACAGGTAACACTGAAGCTTTCTTT. It specifies CASRDIGTGNTEAFF.

This clone has more than one count but fewer than ten. This chain links TRBV19 with TRBJ1-2; D gene ambiguous. Germline CDR1 reads LNHDA; CDR2 reads SQIVND (reference sequence). The CDR3 spans 13 residues. Trimming took 7 bases from V and 7 from J, leaving 16 bases between them. Written as DNA, the CDR3 is TGTGCCAGTACGACTGACGACCGGAGTGGCTACACCTTC. Its protein product is CASTTDDRSGYTF.

Only a few counts were recorded for this clone. This chain links TRBV9 with TRBJ1-1; D might be TRBD1 (5 bases). The V gene's germline CDR1 is SGDLS and CDR2 YYNGEE. Trimming stripped 0 bases from V and 5 bases from J, with 17 bases between. The CDR3 consists of 16 residues. In nucleotides, the CDR3 is TGTGCCAGCAGCGTAGATCAGGGCAGTGGGGGGACTGAAGCTTTCTTT. The encoded protein is CASSVDQGSGGTEAFF.

The chain links TRBV5-1 to TRBJ2-3; D remains unclear. Germline values: CDR1 SGHRS, CDR2 YFSETQ. Trimming took 4 bases from V and 1 from J, leaving 7 bases between them. CDR3 length equals 13 residues. CDR3 protein: CASSPSGTDTQYF. CDR3 DNA: TGCGCCAGCAGCCCGTCAGGCACAGATACGCAGTATTTT.

This chain links TRBV19 with TRBJ2-3; 8 nucleotides agree with TRBD2. The CDR3 loop spans 15 amino acids. Germline assignment: CDR1 LNHDA and CDR2 SQIVND (reference sequence). Unmatched junction bases numbered 4, after V lost 3 bases and J lost 2 bases. CDR3 DNA: TGTGCCAGTAGTATTGCGGGGGGACCCACAGATACGCAGTATTTT. Encoded protein: CASSIAGGPTDTQYF.

V usage is TRBV6-4 and J usage is TRBJ2-1; the D is unclear. The CDR3 totals 16 residues. V shed 3 bases and J shed 5 bases, with 17 bases lying between them. Germline CDR1 reads MRHNA; CDR2 reads SNTAGT. The CDR3 nucleotides read TGTGCCAGCAGTGATAATGTGGCTTCGGGTAACAATGAGCAGTTCTTC. As protein: CASSDNVASGNNEQFF.

The J gene is TRBJ2-1, the V gene TRBV5-1; no firm D call. V was clipped by 0 bases and J by 0 bases, with 10 bases between them. The CDR3 covers 16 residues. Germline loops: CDR1 SGHRS, CDR2 YFSETQ. The CDR3 DNA reads as TGCGCCAGCAGCTTGGCCACGTTCAGCTCCTACAATGAGCAGTTCTTC. Translating gives CASSLATFSSYNEQFF.

The V call is TRBV23-1, the J call TRBJ1-5, with D possibly being TRBD1 (5 bases). TRBV23-1 is assigned to the ORF class and has an uncertain function. Between the trimmed V and J ends, which lost 2 bases and 7 bases, there was a span of 21 bases. This CDR3 region has 17 residues. The CDR3 coding sequence is TGCGCCAGCAGTCAACCTTCAGGAATACGGGGGGGACAGCCCCAGCATTTT. Its translation: CASSQPSGIRGGQPQHF.

V and J are TRBV28 and TRBJ2-5; D is possibly TRBD2 (7 bases). Trimming removed 8 bases at V and 5 bases at J, with 9 bases between. This CDR3 comprises 11 residues. Germline CDR1 and CDR2: MDHEN and SYDVKM. This chain's CDR3 is CASRGAETQYF. Here the CDR3 DNA reads TGTGCCAGCCGGGGGGCTGAGACCCAGTACTTC.

This chain uses TRBV5-1 with TRBJ1-4; D is unclear. The ends were cut back, 4 bases at V and 8 bases at J, with 21 bases in the middle. CDR3 length: 16 amino acids. Germline-derived CDR1 and CDR2 are SGHRS and YFSETQ. CDR3: CASSLGYGEVREKLFF. The DNA for the CDR3 is TGCGCCAGCAGCCTGGGGTACGGGGAAGTTAGGGAAAAACTGTTTTTT.

The sample holds a few counts of this clone. The chain links TRBV7-2 to TRBJ2-2, with TRBD2 matching 8 bases. With V trimmed by 8 bases and J by 1 base, 9 bases remained unmatched. Looked up from germline, CDR1 is SGHTA and CDR2 is FQGNSA. CDR3 length equals 16 residues. The CDR3: CASRPLAGMNTGELFF. The CDR3 nucleotides are TGTGCCAGCCGCCCCTTAGCGGGGATGAACACCGGGGAGCTGTTTTTT.

The chain recombines TRBV2 with TRBJ1-3; 7 nucleotides line up with TRBD1. J was trimmed by 0 bases and V by 5 bases; bases with no gene match: 13. The CDR3 is 18 amino acids. Germline CDR1 reads SNHLY; CDR2 reads FYNNEI. CDR3 residues: CASSRPSGTDLSGNTIYF. CDR3 DNA sequence: TGTGCCAGCAGTCGTCCATCCGGGACAGACCTCTCTGGAAACACCATATATTTT.

The chain uses TRBV2 and TRBJ1-5, with 8 bases matching TRBD1. The ends lost 3 bases at V and 3 bases at J; junction bases unmatched: 7. The germline V gene encodes CDR1 SNHLY and CDR2 FYNNEI. The CDR3 is 16 amino acids. The chain's CDR3 is CASSDPGQGFNQPQHF. The DNA for the CDR3 is TGTGCCAGCAGTGATCCTGGACAGGGTTTCAATCAGCCCCAGCATTTT.

The chain uses TRBV11-3 and TRBJ2-5; no definite D call. Germline lookup yields CDR1 SGHNT and CDR2 YENEEA. V gave up 2 bases and J gave up 5 bases, with 9 bases separating them. CDR3 size: 13 residues. CDR3 protein: CASSLIEAETQYF. CDR3 coding DNA: TGTGCCAGCAGCTTAATAGAGGCCGAGACCCAGTACTTC.

About this clone: Other nucleotide sequences from this sample produce the same CDR3. This sequence joins TRBV10-3 and TRBJ1-1; 7 bases match TRBD1. The V gene end was trimmed by 6 bases and the J gene end by 2 bases; junction bases not matched to a gene: 3. CDR1 and CDR2 from the germline V gene are ENHRY and SYGVKD. This CDR3 comprises 13 residues. In nucleotides, the CDR3 is TGTGCCATCAGCGGGACAGCCAACACTGAAGCTTTCTTT. Its protein product is CAISGTANTEAFF.

The rearrangement uses TRBV7-2 and TRBJ2-3; TRBD2 might be the D (6 bases). CDR3 length equals 14 residues. Germline V lookup: CDR1 SGHTA, CDR2 FQGNSA. The V and J ends lost 2 bases and 3 bases respectively, with 9 bases between them. The CDR3 DNA reads TGTGCCAGCAGCTTACGTAGCGGTACAGATACGCAGTATTTT. Translating it yields CASSLRSGTDTQYF.

The chain links TRBV28 to TRBJ2-1; perhaps TRBD2 as D (5 bases). V dropped 3 bases and J dropped 5 bases, with 5 bases sitting between them. Germline V gives CDR1 MDHEN, CDR2 SYDVKM. The CDR3 contains 12 residues. The CDR3, as DNA: TGTGCCAGCAGTTTGAGGGACAATGAGCAGTTCTTC. Protein: CASSLRDNEQFF.

The J gene is TRBJ1-2, the V gene TRBV7-2; D gene unclear. Germline V gene sequence: CDR1 SGHTA, CDR2 FQGNSA. This CDR3 is built from 12 residues. The germline V and J ends were trimmed by 5 bases and 3 bases, with 7 bases remaining between them. CDR3 amino acids: CASSPRDYGYTF. CDR3 sequence (DNA): TGTGCCAGCAGCCCTAGAGACTATGGCTACACCTTC.